This T cell receptor beta chain was observed in a study of blood T cell repertoires in COVID-19. Authors' analysis steps: Amplification of reference gene primers provided the estimated nucleated cell counts. The method was immunoSEQ multiplex PCR; TCRdb's version includes in-frame clones alone and lacks a portion of them. The V and J calls and clone size come from that table; D and trimming were worked out from the DNA. The table has around 200,000 clones, over 80% seen once. The receptor was isolated from a woman in her thirties or forties with COVID-19, enrolled during active disease. Sequenced input: peripheral blood.

CDR3 region: CASSLEEDNTDTQYF. CDR3 bases: TGTGCCAGCAGCTTAGAGGAGGATAACACAGATACGCAGTATTTT. This rearrangement joins TRBV7-9 to TRBJ2-3; maybe TRBD2 (5 bases). The length of the CDR3 is 15 residues. Trimming took 1 base from V and 2 from J, leaving 10 bases between them. Looked up from germline, CDR1 is SEHNR and CDR2 is FQNEAQ (reference sequence).